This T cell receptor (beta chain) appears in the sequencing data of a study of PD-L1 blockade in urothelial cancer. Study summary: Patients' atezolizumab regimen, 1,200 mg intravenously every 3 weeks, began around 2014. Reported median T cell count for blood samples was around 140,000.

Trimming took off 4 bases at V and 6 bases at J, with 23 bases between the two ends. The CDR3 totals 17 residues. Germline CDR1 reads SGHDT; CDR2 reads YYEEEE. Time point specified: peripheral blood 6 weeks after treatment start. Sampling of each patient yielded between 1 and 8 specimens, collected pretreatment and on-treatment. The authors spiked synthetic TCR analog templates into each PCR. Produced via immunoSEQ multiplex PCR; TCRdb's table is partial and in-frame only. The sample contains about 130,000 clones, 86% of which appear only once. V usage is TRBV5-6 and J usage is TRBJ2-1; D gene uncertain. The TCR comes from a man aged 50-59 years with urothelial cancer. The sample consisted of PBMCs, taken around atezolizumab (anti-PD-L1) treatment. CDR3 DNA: TGTGCCAGCAGCGTCAACCCTGGATCCAGGTGGCGCAATGAGCAGTTCTTC. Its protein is CASSVNPGSRWRNEQFF. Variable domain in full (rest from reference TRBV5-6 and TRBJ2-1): DAGVTQSPTHLIKTRGQQVTLRCSPKSGHDTVSWYQQALGQGPQFIFQYYEEEERQRGNFPDRFSGHQFPNYSSELNVNALLLGDSALYLCASSVNPGSRWRNEQFFGPGTRLTVL.